The T cell receptor (beta chain) described here comes from a study of Graves' ophthalmopathy and Graves' hyperthyroidism listed by TCRdb under 2018. In the study overall: Peripheral blood was collected at initial diagnosis, before any treatment. To tell Graves' ophthalmopathy apart from Graves' hyperthyroidism, and to predict which patients would progress to ophthalmopathy, the study relied on TCR beta repertoire signatures. In total, some 130 blood samples were TCR-sequenced: 40 to 45 ophthalmopathy, some 75 hyperthyroidism and some 17 hyperthyroidism-to-ophthalmopathy patients. To explore V-J signatures that separate ophthalmopathy from hyperthyroidism, a discovery set of about a hundred patients was enrolled, consisting of 40 to 45 with ophthalmopathy and roughly 59 with stable hyperthyroidism. For independent validation, a separate cohort was made up of some 18 hyperthyroidism patients plus 17 patients who later progressed from hyperthyroidism to ophthalmopathy. T-cell repertoires of thyroid tissue and blood were compared in over five hyperthyroidism patients. After sampling, hyperthyroidism patients received methimazole starting at 30 mg daily, and ophthalmopathy patients received high-dose intravenous methylprednisolone.

TCR beta CDR3 regions were amplified from RNA transcripts for repertoire sequencing. A first-round RT-PCR used HTBI primers with the Qiagen OneStep RT-PCR kit, followed by a second-round multiplex PCR, size selection and purification. Sequencing of the libraries was carried out on an Illumina HiSeq2000 in paired-end mode with 100 bp reads. The study's own analysis went as follows. SOAPnuke was used to process the reads, throwing out any read that had adapters, had uncalled bases, had a mean Phred below 15, or lacked an exact constant-primer or identifier match. High-quality paired reads were merged with COPE v1.2.5. Unique nucleotide sequences were defined as clonotypes and aligned to IMGT TRB V, D and J references using MiTCR v1.1. The analysis was limited to V-J combinations with a frequency above 0.0001, which together covered roughly 99% of the repertoires. For each V-J combination, a TCR clonal expansion and chaos score was defined as F50 clonal expansion divided by the chaos observed in the TCRdist matrix. Welch's t-statistics and random forest were used to narrow the features down to over ten V-J combinations, which were then fed into a naive Bayes classifier. Thyroid-blood repertoire similarity was quantified with the Morisita-Horn index. TCRdb reran the public reads through fastp at Q25 and MiXCR, keeping productive beta chains. Each CDR3 protein appears once, grouped with its most common genes and DNA. The V and J calls were determined by TCRdb, not by the authors. Here the sample has 650,000 to 900,000 distinct CDR3 sequences; roughly 40% occur a single time. 35% to 55% of the sample belongs to the ten largest clones.

To note about this clonotype: Its antigen is unknown. Qualities for individual bases were not recorded, and no much larger clone is one base off.

Ophthalmopathy patients were characterized by moderately to severely active disease, a Clinical Activity Score of at least 3, a NOSPECS grade of at least 4, and a disease duration under 3 months. Patients with other autoimmune diseases, uncontrolled infections, pregnancy or lactation were excluded from the study. Clinical symptoms, serum thyroxine, TRAb, thyroid ultrasound and orbital computed tomography were used for diagnosis. Ficoll-Paque density gradient centrifugation was used to isolate PBMCs from about 9.4 ml of fresh peripheral blood. Total RNA was extracted using Trizol reagent, and RNA quality was checked on an Agilent 2100 Bioanalyzer. The CDR3 holds 12 amino acids from the cysteine to the phenylalanine. Only the CDR3 part of the read is kept: 36 bases, read in frame from the first base. Cut back by 4 bases and 9 bases, the V and J ends lie 10 bases apart. CDR1 and CDR2 were assigned from the germline V gene as ENHRY and SYGVKD.

Overall study outcomes, separate from this receptor: Most expanded thyroid clonotypes with frequency above 0.001 were also detected in blood, suggesting blood repertoires may reflect the thyroid immune response. In validation, the model predicted ophthalmopathy progression with about 71% sensitivity and approximately 72% specificity; 12 predicted patients were CT-confirmed with GO in a median of approximately 6.5 months. The 13-signature model separated ophthalmopathy from stable hyperthyroidism with 85% to 90% sensitivity and approximately 83% specificity in cross-validation, and 80%/75% in the test set. Sample size was not statistically predetermined, and group allocation was not concealed from the investigators.

Sequencing was performed on peripheral blood. The TCR comes from an adult man with Graves' ophthalmopathy. The chain links TRBV10-3 with TRBJ1-3; the D gene is unclear. The CDR3 protein: CAISGVRSTIYF. The DNA sequence follows: TGTGCCATCAGTGGCGTCAGAAGCACCATATATTTT.